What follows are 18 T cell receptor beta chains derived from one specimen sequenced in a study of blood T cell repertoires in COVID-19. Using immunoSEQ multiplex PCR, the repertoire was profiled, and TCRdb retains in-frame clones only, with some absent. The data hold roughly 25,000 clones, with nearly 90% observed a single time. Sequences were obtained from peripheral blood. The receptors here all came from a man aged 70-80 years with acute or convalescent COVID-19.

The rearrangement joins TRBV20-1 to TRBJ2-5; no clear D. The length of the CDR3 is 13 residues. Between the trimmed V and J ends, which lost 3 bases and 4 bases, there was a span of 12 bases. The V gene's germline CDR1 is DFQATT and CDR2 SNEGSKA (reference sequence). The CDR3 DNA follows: TGCAGTGCTAGTGACCCCGTCGTAGAGACCCAGTACTTC. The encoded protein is CSASDPVVETQYF.

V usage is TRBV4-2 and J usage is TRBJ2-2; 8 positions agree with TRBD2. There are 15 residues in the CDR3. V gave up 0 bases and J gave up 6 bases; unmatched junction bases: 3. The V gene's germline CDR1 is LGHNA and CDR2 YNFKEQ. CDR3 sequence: CASSQDPGGPGELFF. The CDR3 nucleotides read TGTGCCAGCAGCCAAGATCCGGGAGGGCCCGGGGAGCTGTTTTTT.

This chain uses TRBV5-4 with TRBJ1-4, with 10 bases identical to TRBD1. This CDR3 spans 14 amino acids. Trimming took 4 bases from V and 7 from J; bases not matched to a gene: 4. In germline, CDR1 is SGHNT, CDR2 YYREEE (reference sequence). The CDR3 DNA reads TGTGCCAGCAGCCGGGACAGGGGAAGTGAAAAACTGTTTTTT. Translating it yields CASSRDRGSEKLFF.

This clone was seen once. The CDR3, as DNA: TGTGCCAGCAGTCGGACAGGAGACTACGAGCAGTACTTC. It codes for CASSRTGDYEQYF. This chain connects TRBV6-4 to TRBJ2-7; TRBD1 aligns across 7 bases. Per the germline V gene, CDR1 is MRHNA and CDR2 is SNTAGT. This CDR3 is 13 amino acids long. V was pared by 5 bases and J by 3 bases, with 4 bases of the junction left unmatched.

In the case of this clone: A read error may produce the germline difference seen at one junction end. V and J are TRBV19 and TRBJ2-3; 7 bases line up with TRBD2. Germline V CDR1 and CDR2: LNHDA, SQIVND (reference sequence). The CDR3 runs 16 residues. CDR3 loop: CASSILAGVSTDTQYF. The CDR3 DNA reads TGTGCCAGTAGTATCCTCGCGGGAGTTAGCACCGATACGCAGTATTTT. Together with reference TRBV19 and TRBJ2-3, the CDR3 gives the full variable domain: DGGITQSPKYLFRKEGQNVTLSCEQNLNHDAMYWYRQDPGQGLRLIYYSQIVNDFQKGDIAEGYSVSREKKESFPLTVTSAQKNPTAFYLCASSILAGVSTDTQYFGPGTRLTVL.

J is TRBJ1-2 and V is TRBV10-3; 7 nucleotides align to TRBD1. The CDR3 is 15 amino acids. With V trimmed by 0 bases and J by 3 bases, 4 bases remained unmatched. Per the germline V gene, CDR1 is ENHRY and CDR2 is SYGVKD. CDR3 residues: CAISESFQGDYGYTF. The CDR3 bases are TGTGCCATCAGTGAGTCCTTTCAGGGGGACTATGGCTACACCTTC.

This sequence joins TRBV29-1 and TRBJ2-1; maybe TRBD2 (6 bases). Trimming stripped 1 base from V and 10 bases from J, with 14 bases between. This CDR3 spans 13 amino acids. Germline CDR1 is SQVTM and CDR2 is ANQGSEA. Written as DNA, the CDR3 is TGCAGCGTTGAAGGGCTAGCGTCGGCAGAGCAGTTCTTC. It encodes CSVEGLASAEQFF.

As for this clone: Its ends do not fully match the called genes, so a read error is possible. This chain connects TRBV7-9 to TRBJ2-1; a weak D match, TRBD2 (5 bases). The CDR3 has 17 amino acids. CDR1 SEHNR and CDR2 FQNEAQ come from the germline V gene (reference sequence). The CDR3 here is CASSLAPSSGPYNEQFF. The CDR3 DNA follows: TGTGCCAGCAGTTTAGCTCCCTCGAGCGGACCTTACAATGAGCAGTTCTTC.

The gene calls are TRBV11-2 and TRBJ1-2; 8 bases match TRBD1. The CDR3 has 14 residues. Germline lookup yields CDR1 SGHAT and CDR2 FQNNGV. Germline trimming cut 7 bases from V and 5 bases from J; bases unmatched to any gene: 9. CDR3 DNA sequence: TGTGCCAGCATCCCGGGACAGGATCGGTATGGCTACACCTTC. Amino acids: CASIPGQDRYGYTF.

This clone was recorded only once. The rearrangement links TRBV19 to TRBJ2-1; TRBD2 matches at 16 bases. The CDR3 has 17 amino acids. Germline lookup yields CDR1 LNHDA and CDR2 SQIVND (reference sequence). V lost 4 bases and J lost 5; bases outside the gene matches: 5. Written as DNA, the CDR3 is TGTGCCAGTAGTAGTCCCGGGACTAGCGGGAGGGACAATGAGCAGTTCTTC. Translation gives CASSSPGTSGRDNEQFF.

The CDR3 spells CATNRVGDTEAFF. CDR3 sequence (DNA): TGTGCTACAAACAGGGTGGGTGACACTGAAGCTTTCTTT. This rearrangement joins TRBV25-1 to TRBJ1-1, with D possibly being TRBD1 (6 bases). Germline V gene lookup returns CDR1 MGHDK and CDR2 SYGVNS. CDR3 size: 13 residues.

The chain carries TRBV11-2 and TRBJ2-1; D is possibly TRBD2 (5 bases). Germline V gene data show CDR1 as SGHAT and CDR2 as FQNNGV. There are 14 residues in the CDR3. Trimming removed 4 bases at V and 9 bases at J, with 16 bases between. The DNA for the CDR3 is TGTGCCAGCAGCTGGGGAGACCAGAGAGGTGAGCAGTTCTTC. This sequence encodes CASSWGDQRGEQFF. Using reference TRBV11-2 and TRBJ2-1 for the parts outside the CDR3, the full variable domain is EAGVAQSPRYKIIEKRQSVAFWCNPISGHATLYWYQQILGQGPKLLIQFQNNGVVDDSQLPKDRFSAERLKGVDSTLKIQPAKLEDSAVYLCASSWGDQRGEQFFGPGTRLTVL.

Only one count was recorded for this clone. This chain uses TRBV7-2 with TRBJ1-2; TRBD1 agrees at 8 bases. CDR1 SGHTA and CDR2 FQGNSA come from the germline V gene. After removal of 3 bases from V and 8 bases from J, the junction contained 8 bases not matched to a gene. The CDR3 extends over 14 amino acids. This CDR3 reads CASSFPGTGGGYTF. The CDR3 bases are TGTGCCAGCAGCTTCCCTGGGACAGGAGGCGGCTACACCTTC.

CDR3 in amino acids: CAISELAGVKNEQFF. The CDR3 DNA sequence: TGTGCCATCAGTGAACTGGCGGGAGTTAAGAATGAGCAGTTCTTC. The rearrangement links TRBV10-3 to TRBJ2-1; 7 bases are a match to TRBD2. This CDR3 comprises 15 residues. Germline CDR1 is ENHRY and CDR2 is SYGVKD. V dropped 3 bases and J dropped 7; count of bases not matched to a gene: 9.

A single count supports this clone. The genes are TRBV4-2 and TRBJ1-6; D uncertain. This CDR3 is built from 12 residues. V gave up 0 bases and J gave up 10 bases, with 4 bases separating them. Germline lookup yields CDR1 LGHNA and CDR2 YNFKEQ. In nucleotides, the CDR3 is TGTGCCAGCAGCCAAGATTCGTCACCCCTCCACTTT. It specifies CASSQDSSPLHF.

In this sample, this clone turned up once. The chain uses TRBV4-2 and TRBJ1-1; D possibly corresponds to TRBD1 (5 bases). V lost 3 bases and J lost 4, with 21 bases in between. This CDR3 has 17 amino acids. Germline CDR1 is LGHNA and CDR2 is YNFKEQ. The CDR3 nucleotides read TGTGCCAGCAGCCAGAGGTTACCCAGGACACGTACCACTGAAGCTTTCTTT. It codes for CASSQRLPRTRTTEAFF.

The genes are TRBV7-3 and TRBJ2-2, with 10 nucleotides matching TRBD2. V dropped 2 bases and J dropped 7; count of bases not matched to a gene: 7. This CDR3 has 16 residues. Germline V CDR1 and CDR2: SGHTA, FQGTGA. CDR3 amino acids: CASSLGLAGVSGELFF. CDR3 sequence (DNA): TGTGCCAGCAGCTTAGGGCTAGCGGGAGTCAGCGGGGAGCTGTTTTTT.

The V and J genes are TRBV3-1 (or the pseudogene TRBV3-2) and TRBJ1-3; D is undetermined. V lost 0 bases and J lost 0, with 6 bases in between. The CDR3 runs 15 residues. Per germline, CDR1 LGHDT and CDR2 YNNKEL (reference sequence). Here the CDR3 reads CASSQDTVSGNTIYF. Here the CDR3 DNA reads TGTGCCAGCAGCCAAGATACGGTCTCTGGAAACACCATATATTTT.